Each of the 2 T cell receptor beta chains below was sequenced from the same sample in a study of T cell responses to AZD1222 COVID-19 vaccine (dated by TCRdb to the early 2020s). The label giving this sample's time point can be read as: baseline before first vaccination. Receptor libraries were prepared by the immunoSEQ multiplex PCR assay. Held by TCRdb, this immuneACCESS table contains in-frame sequences only and omits some clones. Under half of the omission traces to an unresolved V gene where checked; the cause of the rest is unknown. For this sample there are approximately 130,000 clones; about 90% appear just once. 5% to 6% of the sample goes to the ten largest clones. The sample here was peripheral blood, taken on day 0 of AZD1222 vaccination. Receptors originate from an adult in good health.

This sequence joins TRBV6-5 and TRBJ1-2; D is uncertain. Germline V gene data show CDR1 as MNHEY and CDR2 as SVGAGI. The CDR3 has 15 amino acids. V gave up 0 bases and J gave up 1 base, with 9 bases separating them. CDR3 coding DNA: TGTGCCAGCAGTTACTCGGCGGAAGTTAACTATGGCTACACCTTC. Protein: CASSYSAEVNYGYTF.

The chain recombines TRBV6-6 with TRBJ1-5, with D uncertain. Trimming pared 2 bases from V and 7 bases from J, leaving 15 bases between. The CDR3 is 15 residues long. In germline, CDR1 is MNHNY, CDR2 SVGAGI (reference sequence). CDR3 sequence reads: CASSYREPYRQPQHF. The CDR3 DNA reads as TGTGCCAGCAGTTACAGGGAGCCGTATAGACAGCCCCAGCATTTT.